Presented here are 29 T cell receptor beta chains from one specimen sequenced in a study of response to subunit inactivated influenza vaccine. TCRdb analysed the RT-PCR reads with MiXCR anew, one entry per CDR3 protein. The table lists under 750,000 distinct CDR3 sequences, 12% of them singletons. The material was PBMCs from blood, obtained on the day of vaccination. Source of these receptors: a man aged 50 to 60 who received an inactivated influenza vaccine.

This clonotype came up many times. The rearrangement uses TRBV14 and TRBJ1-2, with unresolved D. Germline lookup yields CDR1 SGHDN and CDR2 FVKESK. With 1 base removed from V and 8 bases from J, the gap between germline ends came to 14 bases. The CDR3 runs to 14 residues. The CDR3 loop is CASSQVSTTGGYTF. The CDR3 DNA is TGTGCCAGCAGCCAAGTGTCCACCACCGGGGGCTACACCTTC.

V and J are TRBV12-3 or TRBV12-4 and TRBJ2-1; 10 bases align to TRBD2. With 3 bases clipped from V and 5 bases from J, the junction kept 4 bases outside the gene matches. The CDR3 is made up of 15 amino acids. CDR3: CASSLTSGPHNEQFF. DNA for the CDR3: TGTGCCAGCAGTTTGACTAGCGGGCCCCACAATGAGCAGTTCTTC.

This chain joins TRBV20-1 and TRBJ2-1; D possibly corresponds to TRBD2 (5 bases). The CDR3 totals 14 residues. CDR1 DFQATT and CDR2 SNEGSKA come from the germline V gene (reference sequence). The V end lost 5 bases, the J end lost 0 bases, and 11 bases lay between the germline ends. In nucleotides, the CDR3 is TGCAGTGCTCTGACTACCAACTCCTACAATGAGCAGTTCTTC. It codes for CSALTTNSYNEQFF.

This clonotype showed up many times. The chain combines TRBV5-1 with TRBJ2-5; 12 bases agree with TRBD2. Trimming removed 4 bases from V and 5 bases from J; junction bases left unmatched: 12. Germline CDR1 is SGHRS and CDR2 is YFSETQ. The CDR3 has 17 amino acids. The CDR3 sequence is CASSTSSSGGAFETQYF. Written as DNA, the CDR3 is TGCGCCAGCAGCACGTCTTCTAGCGGGGGGGCCTTTGAGACCCAGTACTTC.

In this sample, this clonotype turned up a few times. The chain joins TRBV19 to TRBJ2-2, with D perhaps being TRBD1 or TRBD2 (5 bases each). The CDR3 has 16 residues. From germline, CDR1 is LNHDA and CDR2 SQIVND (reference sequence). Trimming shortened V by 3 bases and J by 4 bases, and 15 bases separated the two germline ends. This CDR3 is CASSMRGVYVTGELFF. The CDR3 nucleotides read TGTGCCAGTAGTATGAGGGGAGTATACGTCACCGGGGAGCTGTTTTTT. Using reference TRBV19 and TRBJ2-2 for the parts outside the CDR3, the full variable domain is DGGITQSPKYLFRKEGQNVTLSCEQNLNHDAMYWYRQDPGQGLRLIYYSQIVNDFQKGDIAEGYSVSREKKESFPLTVTSAQKNPTAFYLCASSMRGVYVTGELFFGEGSRLTVL.

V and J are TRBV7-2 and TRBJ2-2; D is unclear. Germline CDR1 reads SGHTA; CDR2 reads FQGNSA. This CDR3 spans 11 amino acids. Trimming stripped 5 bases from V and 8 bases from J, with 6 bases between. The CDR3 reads CASSPRGELFF. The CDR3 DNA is TGTGCCAGCAGCCCTCGTGGGGAGCTGTTTTTT.

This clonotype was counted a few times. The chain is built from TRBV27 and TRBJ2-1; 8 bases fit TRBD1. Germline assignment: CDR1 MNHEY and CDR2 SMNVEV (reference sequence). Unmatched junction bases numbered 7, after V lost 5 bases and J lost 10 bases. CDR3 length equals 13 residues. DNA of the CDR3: TGTGCCAGCAGTCGGGGGACAGGCGGGGAGCAGTTCTTC. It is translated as CASSRGTGGEQFF.

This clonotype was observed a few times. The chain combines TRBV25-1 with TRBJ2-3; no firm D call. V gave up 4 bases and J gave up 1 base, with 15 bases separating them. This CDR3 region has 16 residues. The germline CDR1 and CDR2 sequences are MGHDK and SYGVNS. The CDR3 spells CASSGHTLVGTDTQYF. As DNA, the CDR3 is TGTGCCAGCAGTGGACATACCCTAGTCGGCACAGATACGCAGTATTTT.

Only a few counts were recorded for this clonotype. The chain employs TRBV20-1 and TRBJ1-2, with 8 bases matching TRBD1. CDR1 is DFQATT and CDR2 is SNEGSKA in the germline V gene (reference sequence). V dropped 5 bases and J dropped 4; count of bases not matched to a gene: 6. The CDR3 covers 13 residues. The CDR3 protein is CSAGRGPVYGYTF. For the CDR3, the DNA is TGCAGTGCTGGCAGGGGGCCAGTCTATGGCTACACCTTC.

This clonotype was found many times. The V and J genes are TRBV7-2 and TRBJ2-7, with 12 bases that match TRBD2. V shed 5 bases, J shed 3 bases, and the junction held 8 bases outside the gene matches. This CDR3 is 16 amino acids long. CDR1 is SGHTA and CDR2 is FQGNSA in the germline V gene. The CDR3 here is CASSPGLAGNDYEQYF. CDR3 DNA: TGTGCCAGCAGCCCAGGACTAGCGGGAAACGACTACGAGCAGTACTTC.

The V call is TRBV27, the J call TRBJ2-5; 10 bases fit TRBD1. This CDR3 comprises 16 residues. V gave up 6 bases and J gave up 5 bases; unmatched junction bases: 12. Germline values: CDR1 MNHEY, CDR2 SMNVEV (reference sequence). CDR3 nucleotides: TGTGCCAGCAGGAGACAGGGGGCAAAGACTGTCGAGACCCAGTACTTC. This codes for CASRRQGAKTVETQYF.

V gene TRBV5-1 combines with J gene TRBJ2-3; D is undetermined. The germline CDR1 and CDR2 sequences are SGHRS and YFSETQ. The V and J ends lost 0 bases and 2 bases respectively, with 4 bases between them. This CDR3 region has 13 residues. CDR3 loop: CASSLDITDTQYF. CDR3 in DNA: TGCGCCAGCAGCTTGGACATCACAGATACGCAGTATTTT.

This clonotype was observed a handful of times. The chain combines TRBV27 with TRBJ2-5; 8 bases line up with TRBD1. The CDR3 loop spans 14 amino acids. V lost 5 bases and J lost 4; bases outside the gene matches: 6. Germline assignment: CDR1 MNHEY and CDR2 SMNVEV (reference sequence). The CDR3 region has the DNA TGTGCCAGCAGTCGACTTGGGACAGGAGAGACCCAGTACTTC. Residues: CASSRLGTGETQYF.

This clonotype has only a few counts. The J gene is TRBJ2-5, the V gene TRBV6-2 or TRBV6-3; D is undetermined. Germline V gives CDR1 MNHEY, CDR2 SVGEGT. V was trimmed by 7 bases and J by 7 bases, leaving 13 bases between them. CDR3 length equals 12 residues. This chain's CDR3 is CASTVFGRTQYF. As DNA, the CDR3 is TGTGCCAGCACCGTATTCGGGCGGACCCAGTACTTC.

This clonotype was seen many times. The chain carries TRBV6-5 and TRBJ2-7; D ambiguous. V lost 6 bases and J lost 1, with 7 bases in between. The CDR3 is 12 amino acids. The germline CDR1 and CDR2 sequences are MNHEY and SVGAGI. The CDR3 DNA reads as TGTGCCAGCAGGGAAGGATCCTACGAGCAGTACTTC. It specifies CASREGSYEQYF.

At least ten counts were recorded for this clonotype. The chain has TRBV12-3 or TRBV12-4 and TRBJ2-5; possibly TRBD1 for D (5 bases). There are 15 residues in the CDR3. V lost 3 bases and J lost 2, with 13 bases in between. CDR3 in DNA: TGTGCCAGCAGTTTTGGATGGGGCGATCAAGAGACCCAGTACTTC. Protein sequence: CASSFGWGDQETQYF.

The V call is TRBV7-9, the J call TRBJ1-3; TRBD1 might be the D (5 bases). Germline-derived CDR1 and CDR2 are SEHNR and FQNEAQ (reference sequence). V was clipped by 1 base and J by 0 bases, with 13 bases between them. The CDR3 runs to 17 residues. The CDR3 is CASSLGQRPTSGNTIYF. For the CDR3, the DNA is TGTGCCAGCAGCTTAGGACAGCGGCCCACCTCTGGAAACACCATATATTTT.

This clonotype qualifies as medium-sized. CDR3 in amino acids: CSVVRGQPNEQFF. In DNA, the CDR3 is TGCAGCGTTGTAAGGGGTCAGCCCAATGAGCAGTTCTTC. The gene calls are TRBV29-1 and TRBJ2-1; tentative D call: TRBD1 (5 bases). CDR3 size: 13 residues. Between the trimmed V and J ends, which lost 4 bases and 6 bases, there was a span of 13 bases. From germline, CDR1 is SQVTM and CDR2 ANQGSEA.

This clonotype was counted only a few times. The CDR3 bases are TGCAGTGCTAGAGATTCGGGGTCTGGCTATGGCTACACCTTC. It codes for CSARDSGSGYGYTF. V usage is TRBV20-1 and J usage is TRBJ1-2, with D unresolved. Germline values: CDR1 DFQATT, CDR2 SNEGSKA (reference sequence). The CDR3 sequence is 14 residues long. The V and J ends lost 0 bases and 4 bases respectively, with 12 bases between them.

CDR3 residues: CASSFRAATETQYF. CDR3 nucleotide sequence: TGTGCCAGCAGCTTTAGGGCGGCTACTGAGACCCAGTACTTC. The chain couples TRBV7-2 to TRBJ2-5, with unresolved D. The CDR3 is 14 residues long. From germline, CDR1 is SGHTA and CDR2 FQGNSA. Trimming removed 3 bases from V and 5 bases from J, with 13 bases in between.

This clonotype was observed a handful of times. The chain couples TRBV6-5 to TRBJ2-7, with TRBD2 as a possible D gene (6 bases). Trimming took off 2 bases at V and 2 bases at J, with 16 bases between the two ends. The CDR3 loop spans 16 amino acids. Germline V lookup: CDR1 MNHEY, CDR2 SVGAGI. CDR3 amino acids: CASSYLGGGEPYEQYF. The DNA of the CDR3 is TGTGCCAGCAGTTACCTCGGGGGAGGAGAGCCCTACGAGCAGTACTTC.

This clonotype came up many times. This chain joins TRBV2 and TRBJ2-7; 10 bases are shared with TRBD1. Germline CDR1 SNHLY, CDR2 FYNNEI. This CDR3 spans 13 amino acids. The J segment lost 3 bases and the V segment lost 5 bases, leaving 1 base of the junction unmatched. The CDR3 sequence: CASSWDRGYEQYF. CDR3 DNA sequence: TGTGCCAGCAGTTGGGACAGGGGCTACGAGCAGTACTTC.

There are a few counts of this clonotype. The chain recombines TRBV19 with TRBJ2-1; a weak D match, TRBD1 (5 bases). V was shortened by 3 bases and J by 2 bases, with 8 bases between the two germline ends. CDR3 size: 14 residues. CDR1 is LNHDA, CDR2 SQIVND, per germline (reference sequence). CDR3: CASSMQGPYNEQFF. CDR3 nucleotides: TGTGCCAGTAGTATGCAGGGCCCCTACAATGAGCAGTTCTTC.

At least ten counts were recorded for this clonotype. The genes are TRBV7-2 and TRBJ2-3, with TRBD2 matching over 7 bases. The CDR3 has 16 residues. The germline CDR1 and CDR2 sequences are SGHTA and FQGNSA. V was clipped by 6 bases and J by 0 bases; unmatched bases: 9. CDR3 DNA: TGTGCCAGCAGGCGTGAACTAGCGCAAAGCACAGATACGCAGTATTTT. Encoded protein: CASRRELAQSTDTQYF.

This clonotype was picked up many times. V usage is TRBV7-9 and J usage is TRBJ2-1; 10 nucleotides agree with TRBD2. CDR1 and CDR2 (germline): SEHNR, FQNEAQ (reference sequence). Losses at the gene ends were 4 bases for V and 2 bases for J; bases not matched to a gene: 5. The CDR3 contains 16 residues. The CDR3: CASSSRTSGPYNEQFF. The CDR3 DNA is TGTGCCAGCAGCTCCCGGACTAGCGGACCCTACAATGAGCAGTTCTTC.

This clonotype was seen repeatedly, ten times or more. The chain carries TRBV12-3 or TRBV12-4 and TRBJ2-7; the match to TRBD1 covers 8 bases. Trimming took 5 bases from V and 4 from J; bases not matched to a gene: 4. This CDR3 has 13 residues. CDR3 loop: CASSRQGPYEQYF. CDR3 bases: TGTGCCAGCAGTCGACAGGGGCCGTACGAGCAGTACTTC.

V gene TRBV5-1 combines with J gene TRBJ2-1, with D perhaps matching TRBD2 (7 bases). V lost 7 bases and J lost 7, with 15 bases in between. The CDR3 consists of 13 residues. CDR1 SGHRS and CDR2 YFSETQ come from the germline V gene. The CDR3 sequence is CASHGLGGNEQFF. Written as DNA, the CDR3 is TGCGCCAGCCACGGACTAGGGGGGAATGAGCAGTTCTTC.

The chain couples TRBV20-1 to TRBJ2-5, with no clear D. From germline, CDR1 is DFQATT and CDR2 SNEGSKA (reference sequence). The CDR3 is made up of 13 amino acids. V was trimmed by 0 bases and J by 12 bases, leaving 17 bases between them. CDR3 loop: CSARDRAALREYF. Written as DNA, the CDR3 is TGCAGTGCTAGAGATCGTGCAGCGCTTAGGGAGTACTTC.

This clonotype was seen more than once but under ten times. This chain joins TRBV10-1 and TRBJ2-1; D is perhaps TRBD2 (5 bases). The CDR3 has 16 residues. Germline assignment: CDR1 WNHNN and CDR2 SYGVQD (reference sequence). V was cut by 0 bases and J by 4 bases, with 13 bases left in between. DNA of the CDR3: TGCGCCAGCAGTGAGTCGAGGGCTAGCACATACAATGAGCAGTTCTTC. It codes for CASSESRASTYNEQFF.